This T cell receptor (beta chain) was found in a study of blood T cell repertoires in COVID-19. CDR1 and CDR2 (germline): SGHKS, YYEKEE (reference sequence). J was trimmed by 1 base and V by 2 bases; bases with no gene match: 1. The CDR3 extends over 16 amino acids. TCRdb's table, derived via immunoSEQ multiplex PCR, lists solely in-frame clones and lacks some. The profile shows roughly 200,000 clones, 86% of them singletons. Sequencing was carried out using PBMCs or T cells enriched from blood (not recorded which). The rearrangement links TRBV5-5 to TRBJ2-5; 14 positions agree with TRBD2. The source of this sequence is a woman aged 25 to 39 who had recovered from COVID-19. This CDR3 reads CASSFGTSGGQETQYF. The CDR3 DNA is TGTGCCAGCAGCTTTGGGACTAGCGGGGGCCAAGAGACCCAGTACTTC. Full variable domain (outside the CDR3, taken from reference TRBV5-5 and TRBJ2-5): DAGVTQSPTHLIKTRGQQVTLRCSPISGHKSVSWYQQVLGQGPQFIFQYYEKEERGRGNFPDRFSARQFPNYSSELNVNALLLGDSALYLCASSFGTSGGQETQYFGPGTRLLVL.